The text below deals with one T cell receptor beta chain. This clonotype has more than one count but fewer than ten. Its antigen specificity is not known. Nothing much larger sits one base from this clone, and base qualities are not available. Systemically healthy Caucasian individuals from Russia, around 39 in total and aged roughly 6 to 90 years, were included as donors. Approximately 9.3 milliliters of peripheral blood were drawn from each donor into EDTA-treated Vacutainer tubes. Ficoll-Paque density-gradient centrifugation was used to isolate PBMCs, with at least 6 million per sample. Total RNA was extracted from PBMCs with Trizol reagent, with at least 6 micrograms obtained per sample. For every donor, an aliquot of PBMCs went through flow cytometry to measure the percentages of naive CD45RAhigh/CD27high T cells. The data derive from a study of blood T cells in healthy people across ages (dated by TCRdb to the mid-2010s). With regard to the full study: Template switching captured roughly one uniquely barcoded TCR beta cDNA molecule per two T cells in model experiments. The study measured age-related changes in TCR beta repertoire diversity using deep sequencing normalized with unique cDNA molecular identifiers. Donors were grouped into four age groups: young (average 16 years), middle-aged (roughly 38), aged (over 55) and long-lived (about 90). Donors of different ages were randomly distributed across sequencing lanes to avoid experimental bias. The study analyzed two additional independent replicas of 1 million unique cDNA reads from the same blood draw for two donors, one aged 18 to 30 and one aged 80 or older. The paper as a whole reports these results and caveats: The long-lived group showed more naive CD4+ T cells, fewer expanded clones and increased TCR diversity than the aged group, suggesting age selection. Because profiling used bulk unsorted PBMCs, naive and antigen-experienced compartments could not be compared conclusively. The percentage of naive T cells measured by flow cytometry correlated strongly with observed TCR beta diversity. Observed TCR beta diversity per million T cells fell roughly linearly with age, and a significant reduction was already apparent by age about 36. Estimates of total diversity based on one million sequenced T cells were regarded as lower bounds and as underestimates. The CMV infection status of donors was not known, potentially confounding age-related changes in expanded clonotypes.

The protocol used for the library was 5' RACE. Instrument used: Illumina HiSeq 2500. The second PCR ran for roughly 7 to 11 cycles and used a J-beta primer mix along with a sample-barcoded 5' primer. A template-switch 5' adaptor carrying 12 random nucleotides introduced a unique molecular identifier onto each TCR beta cDNA molecule. Each sample yielded at least 2.5 million CDR3-containing paired-end reads. All of the RNA was converted into first-strand cDNA using the Mint cDNA synthesis kit, with a TRBC-specific oligonucleotide serving as the primer. After uracil-DNA glycosylase treatment, a first 18-cycle PCR used universal primers M1SS and BC2_uni_R on all cDNA. For the original study's pipeline: For normalization, 1 million high-quality reads were randomly selected from each sample, with every read carrying a distinct molecular identifier. Instead of being binned into consensus sequences, reads that shared molecular identifiers were thrown out. MiTCR, run with a Q25 quality threshold and the strictest error-elimination algorithm, handled CDR3 identification, clonotype clustering and error correction. Lower-bound total TCR beta diversity was estimated with a nonparametric unseen species model using Euler transformation. TCRdb reprocessed the public reads (quality trimming at Q25 with fastp, clone calling with MiXCR) and kept in-frame beta chains. All rows with the same CDR3 protein become a single entry with the most common DNA and genes. What appears here as the V and J calls and clone size reflects TCRdb's work, not the paper's. Within this sample are over 600,000 distinct CDR3 sequences, with less than 60% of them counted one time only. The ten top clones hold less than 20% of the sample.

The CDR3 has 17 amino acids, counting the end cysteine and phenylalanine. Solely the CDR3 DNA is kept, with 51 bases framed from the first base. The germline V end is reduced by 3 bases and the J end by 4 bases; junction bases left unmatched: 6. According to the germline V gene, CDR1 reads SGHTA and CDR2 reads FQGNSA. Sequencing was done on a sample of blood. In this chain, TRBV7-2 is recombined with TRBJ2-3; 14 central bases correspond to TRBD2. The receptor's source is a man older than 75 in good health. The CDR3 has the sequence CASSFKGLAGESDTQYF. The DNA sequence reads TGTGCCAGCAGCTTCAAGGGACTAGCGGGAGAATCAGATACGCAGTATTTT.